The 21 T cell receptor beta chains listed next were all sequenced from one sample in a study of beta chain features in type 1 diabetes. Every bit of the isolated RNA underwent reverse transcription, so sequencing read expressed TCRB transcripts. Sequencing was performed with immunoSEQ multiplex PCR; in TCRdb, only in-frame clones are kept and a portion is missing. The sample contains roughly 610,000 clones, 15% of which appear only once. The material sequenced was naive CD4+ T cells from blood. The receptors shown here come from a man in his late teens or twenties in good health.

The chain combines TRBV5-1 with TRBJ1-4, with D unresolved. V lost 4 bases, J lost 5 bases, and 15 bases lay in between. CDR1 and CDR2 (germline): SGHRS, YFSETQ. This CDR3 is built from 15 residues. In DNA form, the CDR3 reads TGCGCCAGCAGCAACACGCGGGATCCCAATGAAAAACTGTTTTTT. It yields the protein CASSNTRDPNEKLFF. Combining the CDR3 with reference TRBV5-1 and TRBJ1-4 gives the whole variable domain KAGVTQTPRYLIKTRGQQVTLSCSPISGHRSVSWYQQTPGQGLQFLFEYFSETQRNKGNFPGRFSGRQFSNSRSEMNVSTLELGDSALYLCASSNTRDPNEKLFFGSGTQLSVL.

This clone was observed a handful of times. The genes are TRBV28 and TRBJ1-2; TRBD1 agrees at 8 bases. This CDR3 is built from 15 residues. The J segment lost 4 bases and the V segment lost 2 bases, leaving 6 bases of the junction unmatched. Germline V gene sequence: CDR1 MDHEN, CDR2 SYDVKM. CDR3 sequence reads: CASSLRPGQGYGYTF. CDR3 bases: TGTGCCAGCAGTTTACGTCCCGGACAGGGCTATGGCTACACCTTC.

The J gene is TRBJ1-4, the V gene TRBV7-9, with 7 bases aligning to TRBD1. The CDR3 spans 17 residues. Germline CDR1 is SEHNR and CDR2 is FQNEAQ (reference sequence). Losses at the gene ends were 0 bases for V and 3 bases for J; bases not matched to a gene: 7. The CDR3 reads CASSLATGRSANEKLFF. Written as DNA, the CDR3 is TGTGCCAGCAGCTTAGCGACAGGGCGGTCGGCTAATGAAAAACTGTTTTTT.

The chain couples TRBV20-1 to TRBJ2-5; 7 nucleotides agree with TRBD2. From germline, CDR1 is DFQATT and CDR2 SNEGSKA (reference sequence). J lost 5 bases, V lost 5 bases, and 2 bases had no gene match. The CDR3 has 11 amino acids. The CDR3: CSAGLEETQYF. Written as DNA, the CDR3 is TGCAGTGCTGGACTAGAGGAGACCCAGTACTTC.

This chain connects TRBV6-6 to TRBJ2-5; weak D call: TRBD1 (6 bases). The CDR3 contains 14 residues. V lost 5 bases and J lost 2, with 12 bases in between. Looked up from germline, CDR1 is MNHNY and CDR2 is SVGAGI (reference sequence). CDR3 loop: CASSRTDTQETQYF. As DNA, the CDR3 is TGTGCCAGCAGTAGGACAGACACTCAAGAGACCCAGTACTTC.

This rearrangement joins TRBV15 to TRBJ2-3; the match to TRBD2 covers 12 bases. J gave up 0 bases and V 0 bases, and 1 base lay outside the gene matches. The CDR3 has 17 amino acids. The germline V gene encodes CDR1 LNHNV and CDR2 YYDKDF (reference sequence). Here the CDR3 reads CATSRELAGGSTDTQYF. In DNA, the CDR3 is TGTGCCACCAGCAGAGAACTAGCGGGGGGTAGCACAGATACGCAGTATTTT.

This clone was seen a handful of times. V is TRBV6-5 and J is TRBJ2-5, with 9 bases that match TRBD1. Germline V gives CDR1 MNHEY, CDR2 SVGAGI. J gave up 5 bases and V 5 bases, and 9 bases lay outside the gene matches. This CDR3 has 15 amino acids. The CDR3 bases are TGTGCCAGCAGTAAAACGGACAGGGGTAGGGAGACCCAGTACTTC. Translated: CASSKTDRGRETQYF.

V is TRBV11-2 and J is TRBJ1-3; TRBD1 is a possible D gene (6 bases). Trimming pared 7 bases from V and 4 bases from J, leaving 20 bases between. CDR1 is SGHAT and CDR2 is FQNNGV in the germline V gene. The CDR3 has 16 amino acids. CDR3 DNA: TGTGCCAGCACCATACCGGGGGGGCTATCCGGAAACACCATATATTTT. It codes for CASTIPGGLSGNTIYF.

The chain recombines TRBV7-2 with TRBJ2-5; TRBD2 matches 10 bases. Trimming cost V 1 base and J 1 base; bases outside gene matches: 6. This CDR3 is 17 amino acids long. Per germline, CDR1 SGHTA and CDR2 FQGNSA. In DNA, the CDR3 is TGTGCCAGCAGCTTAGGGTATACTAGCGGGGTCCAAGAGACCCAGTACTTC. The encoded protein is CASSLGYTSGVQETQYF.

This clone has just a few counts. This chain links TRBV20-1 with TRBJ1-2; D not certain. V was trimmed by 1 base and J by 8 bases, leaving 8 bases between them. In germline, CDR1 is DFQATT, CDR2 SNEGSKA (reference sequence). The CDR3 has 11 amino acids. Written as DNA, the CDR3 is TGCAGTGCTAGAGTGGGAGGGGGCTACACCTTC. It specifies CSARVGGGYTF.

The chain is built from TRBV7-9 and TRBJ2-3; 9 bases match TRBD1. The CDR3 spans 14 residues. Trimming took 3 bases from V and 4 from J; bases not matched to a gene: 2. Germline V gene sequence: CDR1 SEHNR, CDR2 FQNEAQ (reference sequence). The CDR3 DNA reads TGTGCCAGCAGCTTGGACAGGGGCGCAGATACGCAGTATTTT. This gives the protein CASSLDRGADTQYF.

The chain has TRBV4-3 and TRBJ1-2; 9 bases agree with TRBD1. The length of the CDR3 is 15 residues. Germline CDR1 reads LGHNA; CDR2 reads YSLEER. Trimming cost V 2 bases and J 7 bases; bases outside gene matches: 8. The CDR3 DNA is TGCGCCAGCAGCCAATCGCATCGACAGGGGGGTGGCTACACCTTC. This gives the protein CASSQSHRQGGGYTF.

This clone was seen more than once but under ten times. The CDR3 is CASSRDSSGNTIYF. The CDR3 coding sequence is TGTGCCAGCAGCCGAGACAGCTCTGGAAACACCATATATTTT. V is TRBV7-2 and J is TRBJ1-3; possibly TRBD1 for D (5 bases). This CDR3 region has 14 residues. V was clipped by 5 bases and J by 0 bases, with 8 bases between them. Germline values: CDR1 SGHTA, CDR2 FQGNSA.

This clone was seen a few times. The rearrangement joins TRBV18 to TRBJ2-3, with 9 bases matching TRBD2. Germline values: CDR1 KGHSH, CDR2 LQKENI. The CDR3 runs to 14 residues. V dropped 6 bases and J dropped 4; count of bases not matched to a gene: 5. CDR3 in amino acids: CASSFSGGPDTQYF. In nucleotides, the CDR3 is TGTGCCAGCTCTTTCAGCGGGGGGCCAGATACGCAGTATTTT.

This clone was seen more than once but under ten times. The chain couples TRBV5-1 to TRBJ1-1; no firm D call. This CDR3 contains 14 residues. Germline V gene lookup returns CDR1 SGHRS and CDR2 YFSETQ. V was pared by 4 bases and J by 0 bases, with 10 bases between. The CDR3 here is CASSQMLMNTEAFF. In nucleotides, the CDR3 is TGCGCCAGCAGCCAGATGTTGATGAACACTGAAGCTTTCTTT.

This clone has more than one count but fewer than ten. V is TRBV21-1 and J is TRBJ2-7; TRBD1, the table's D call, was not compared with the DNA. TRBV21-1 is marked as a pseudogene. This CDR3 is 15 amino acids long. The CDR3 DNA is TGTGCCAGCAGGTCCGGGACAGGGGACTTTTACGAGCAGTACTTC. This gives the protein CASRSGTGDFYEQYF.

CDR3 in amino acids: CASSLTTSGSSYEQYF. CDR3 coding DNA: TGCGCCAGCAGCCTAACCACTAGCGGGTCCTCCTACGAGCAGTACTTC. The V call is TRBV5-1, the J call TRBJ2-7; 9 positions match TRBD2. The CDR3 spans 16 residues. V was clipped by 4 bases and J by 0 bases; unmatched bases: 8. CDR1 SGHRS and CDR2 YFSETQ come from the germline V gene.

The chain employs TRBV4-3 and TRBJ1-1; weak D call: TRBD1 (5 bases). The CDR3 sequence is 15 residues long. The germline V and J ends were trimmed by 1 base and 2 bases, with 11 bases remaining between them. Germline loops: CDR1 LGHNA, CDR2 YSLEER. The CDR3: CASSQVGTRNTEAFF. The CDR3 region has the DNA TGCGCCAGCAGCCAAGTAGGGACCCGTAACACTGAAGCTTTCTTT.

This clone turned up a few times. The chain is built from TRBV5-1 and TRBJ1-2; D possibly corresponds to TRBD1 (5 bases). The V end lost 0 bases, the J end lost 8 bases, and 20 bases lay between the germline ends. CDR3 size: 16 residues. Germline loops: CDR1 SGHRS, CDR2 YFSETQ. CDR3: CASSLEIPQGVSGYTF. In DNA, the CDR3 is TGCGCCAGCAGCTTGGAGATCCCCCAGGGAGTGAGCGGCTACACCTTC.

The chain joins TRBV12-5 to TRBJ2-1; the D is unclear. The V gene's germline CDR1 is LGHNT and CDR2 FRNRAP. This CDR3 has 14 residues. Trimming shortened V by 2 bases and J by 9 bases, and 14 bases separated the two germline ends. The CDR3 sequence is CASGLIGPLAEQFF. CDR3 nucleotide sequence: TGTGCTAGTGGTTTGATAGGCCCGTTGGCTGAGCAGTTCTTC.

In its sample, this clone was seen a few times. V usage is TRBV11-1 and J usage is TRBJ2-5, with D tentatively TRBD1 or TRBD2 (6 bases each). The germline V gene encodes CDR1 SGHAT and CDR2 FQDESV (reference sequence). The CDR3 has 16 residues. The V end lost 1 base, the J end lost 2 bases, and 14 bases lay between the germline ends. CDR3 region: CASSLEAGGGQETQYF. CDR3 sequence (DNA): TGTGCCAGCAGCTTAGAGGCAGGAGGGGGACAAGAGACCCAGTACTTC.